A single sample gave rise to the 2 T cell receptor beta chains below, sequenced in a study of CD8 T cells in Susac syndrome. After extraction with the RNeasy kit, roughly 0.5 to 1 ug of the RNA was reverse transcribed using random hexamers. From the immunoSEQ multiplex PCR reads, TCRdb called clonotypes with MiXCR, one entry per CDR3 protein. This sample yields about 300,000 distinct CDR3 sequences, of which 70% to 90% are seen a single time; roughly 0.21% belongs to the top ten. The sequenced material came from CD8+ T cells from PBMCs. These TCRs come from a human donor with multiple sclerosis.

J is TRBJ2-5 and V is TRBV4-1; 10 bases line up with TRBD2. Per the germline V gene, CDR1 is MGHRA and CDR2 is YSYEKL. The CDR3 runs 15 residues. The ends lost 6 bases at V and 5 bases at J; junction bases unmatched: 9. DNA for the CDR3: TGCGCCAGCAGATCAGCGGGAGGGCCCTCGGAGACCCAGTACTTC. Translated: CASRSAGGPSETQYF.

The gene calls are TRBV5-8 and TRBJ1-1, with TRBD1 matching over 8 bases. V was clipped by 4 bases and J by 4 bases; unmatched bases: 3. Germline CDR1 reads SGHTS; CDR2 reads YDEGEE. CDR3 length: 13 residues. CDR3 sequence: CASSRDRGTEAFF. The CDR3 bases are TGTGCCAGCAGCCGCGACAGGGGCACTGAAGCTTTCTTT. Filled out from reference TRBV5-8 and TRBJ1-1, the complete variable domain reads EAGVTQSPTHLIKTRGQQATLRCSPISGHTSVYWYQQALGLGLQFLLWYDEGEERNRGNFPPRFSGRQFPNYSSELNVNALELEDSALYLCASSRDRGTEAFFGQGTRLTVV.